The following is a T cell receptor beta chain sequence with its context. The protocol was immunoSEQ multiplex PCR, while the TCRdb copy is restricted to in-frame clones and leaves out a portion. The repertoire holds about 380,000 clones, around 95% seen once, with around 0.018% in the top ten. Trimming stripped 8 bases from V and 4 bases from J, with 15 bases between. This CDR3 spans 13 amino acids. The data originate from a study of shared T cell receptors in the human thymus. The sequence derives from a human donor. Sequencing was performed on thymocytes. The rearrangement links TRBV6-7 to TRBJ2-7, with D tentatively TRBD2 (5 bases). TRBV6-7 is treated as an ORF (open reading frame) with a function not yet certain. CDR3: CASSRTQGYEQYF. The CDR3 DNA reads as TGTGCCAGCTCAAGGACTCAAGGGTACGAGCAGTACTTC.